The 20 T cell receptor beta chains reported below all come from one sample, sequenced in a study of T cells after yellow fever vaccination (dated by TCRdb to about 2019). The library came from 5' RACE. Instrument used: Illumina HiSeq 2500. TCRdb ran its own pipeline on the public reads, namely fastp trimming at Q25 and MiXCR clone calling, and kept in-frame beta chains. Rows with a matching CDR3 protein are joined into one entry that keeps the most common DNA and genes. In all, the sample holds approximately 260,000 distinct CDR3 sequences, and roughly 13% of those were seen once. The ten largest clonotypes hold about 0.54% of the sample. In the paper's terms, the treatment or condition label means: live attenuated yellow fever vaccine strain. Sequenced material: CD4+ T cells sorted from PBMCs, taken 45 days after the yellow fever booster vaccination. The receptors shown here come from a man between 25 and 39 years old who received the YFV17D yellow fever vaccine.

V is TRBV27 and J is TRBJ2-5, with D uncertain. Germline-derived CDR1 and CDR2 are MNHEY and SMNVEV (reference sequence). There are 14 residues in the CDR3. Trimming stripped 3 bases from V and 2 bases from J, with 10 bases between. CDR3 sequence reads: CASSFVGFQETQYF. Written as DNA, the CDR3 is TGTGCCAGCAGTTTCGTGGGGTTTCAAGAGACCCAGTACTTC.

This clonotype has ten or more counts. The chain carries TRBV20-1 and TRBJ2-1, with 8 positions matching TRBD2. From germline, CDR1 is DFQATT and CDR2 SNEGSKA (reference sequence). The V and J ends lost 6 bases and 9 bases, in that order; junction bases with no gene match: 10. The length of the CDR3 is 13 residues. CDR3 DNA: TGCAGTGCCCTCAGCGGGAGCCGGGCTGAGCAGTTCTTC. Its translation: CSALSGSRAEQFF.

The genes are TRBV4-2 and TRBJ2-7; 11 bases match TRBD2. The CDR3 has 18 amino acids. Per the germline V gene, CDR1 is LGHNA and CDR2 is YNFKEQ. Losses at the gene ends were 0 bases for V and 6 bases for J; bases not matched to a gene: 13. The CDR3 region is CASSQDILAGGKRREQYF. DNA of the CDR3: TGTGCCAGCAGCCAAGATATCCTAGCGGGAGGTAAAAGGCGCGAGCAGTACTTC.

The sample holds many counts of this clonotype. The CDR3 region has the DNA TGCAGCGTTGCCCAGCGGGAAAGGGAGACCCAGTACTTC. It yields the protein CSVAQRERETQYF. This chain uses TRBV29-1 with TRBJ2-5; 7 nucleotides align to TRBD2. This CDR3 region has 13 residues. CDR1 and CDR2 from the germline V gene are SQVTM and ANQGSEA. V shed 4 bases and J 5 bases; nucleotides not matched to a gene: 7. The full variable domain, its missing parts supplied by reference TRBV29-1 and TRBJ2-5, is SAVISQKPSRDICQRGTSLTIQCQVDSQVTMMFWYRQQPGQSLTLIATANQGSEATYESGFVIDKFPISRPNLTFSTLTVSNMSPEDSSIYLCSVAQRERETQYFGPGTRLLVL.

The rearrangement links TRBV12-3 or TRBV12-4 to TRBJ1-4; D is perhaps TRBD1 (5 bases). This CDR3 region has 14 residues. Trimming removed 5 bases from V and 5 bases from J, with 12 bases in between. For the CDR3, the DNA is TGTGCCAGCAGTGGGGGACGGTTAAATGAAAAACTGTTTTTT. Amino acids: CASSGGRLNEKLFF.

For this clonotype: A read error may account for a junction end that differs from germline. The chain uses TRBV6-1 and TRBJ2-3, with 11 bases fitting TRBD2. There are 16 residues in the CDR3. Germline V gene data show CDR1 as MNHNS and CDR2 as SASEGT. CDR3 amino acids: CARSPLSGRVSDTQYF. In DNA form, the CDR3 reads TGTGCCCGCAGTCCTCTTAGCGGGAGGGTATCAGATACGCAGTATTTT.

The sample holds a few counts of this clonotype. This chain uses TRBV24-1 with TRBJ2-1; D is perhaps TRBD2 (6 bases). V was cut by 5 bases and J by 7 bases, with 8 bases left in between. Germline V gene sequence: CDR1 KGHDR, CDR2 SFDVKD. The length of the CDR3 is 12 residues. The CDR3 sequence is CATSGRGNEQFF. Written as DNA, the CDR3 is TGTGCCACCAGTGGTCGGGGGAATGAGCAGTTCTTC.

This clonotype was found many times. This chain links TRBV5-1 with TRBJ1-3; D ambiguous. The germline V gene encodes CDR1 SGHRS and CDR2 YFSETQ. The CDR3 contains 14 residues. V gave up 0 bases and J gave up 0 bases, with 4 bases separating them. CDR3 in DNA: TGCGCCAGCAGCTTGGTTGGCTCTGGAAACACCATATATTTT. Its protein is CASSLVGSGNTIYF.

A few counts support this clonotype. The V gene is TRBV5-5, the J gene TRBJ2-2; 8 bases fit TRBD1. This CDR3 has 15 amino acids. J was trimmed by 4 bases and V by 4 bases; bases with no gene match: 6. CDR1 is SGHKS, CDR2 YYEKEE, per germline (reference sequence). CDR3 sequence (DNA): TGTGCCAGCAGCCATGGACAGGGCGGCACCGGGGAGCTGTTTTTT. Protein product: CASSHGQGGTGELFF.

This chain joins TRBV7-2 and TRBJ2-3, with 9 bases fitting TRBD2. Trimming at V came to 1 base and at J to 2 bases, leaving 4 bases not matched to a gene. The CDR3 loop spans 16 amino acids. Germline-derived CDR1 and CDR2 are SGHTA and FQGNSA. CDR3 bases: TGTGCCAGCAGCTTAGTCCTAGCGGGAAACACAGATACGCAGTATTTT. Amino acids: CASSLVLAGNTDTQYF.

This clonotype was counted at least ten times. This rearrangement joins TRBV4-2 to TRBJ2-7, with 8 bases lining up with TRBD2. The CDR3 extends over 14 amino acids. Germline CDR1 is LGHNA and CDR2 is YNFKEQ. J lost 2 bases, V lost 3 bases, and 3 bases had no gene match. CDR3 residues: CASSQTSVAYEQYF. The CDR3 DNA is TGTGCCAGCAGCCAGACTAGCGTGGCCTACGAGCAGTACTTC.

CDR3 residues: CASSRAGVNEQFF. In DNA, the CDR3 is TGCGCCAGCAGCCGGGCAGGGGTAAATGAGCAGTTCTTC. The chain uses TRBV5-1 and TRBJ2-1, with D perhaps TRBD1 (6 bases). The CDR3 is 13 amino acids. Germline V CDR1 and CDR2: SGHRS, YFSETQ. Deletions cut 4 bases from V and 7 bases from J, with 12 bases between.

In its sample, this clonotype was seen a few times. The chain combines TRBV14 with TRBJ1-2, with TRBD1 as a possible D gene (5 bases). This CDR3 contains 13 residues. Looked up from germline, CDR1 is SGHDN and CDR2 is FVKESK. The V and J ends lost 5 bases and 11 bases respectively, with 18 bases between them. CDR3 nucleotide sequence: TGTGCCAGCAGCGAACAGGTTCTGAGTTGGTACACCTTC. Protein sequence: CASSEQVLSWYTF. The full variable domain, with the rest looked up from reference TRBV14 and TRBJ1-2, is EAGVTQFPSHSVIEKGQTVTLRCDPISGHDNLYWYRRVMGKEIKFLLHFVKESKQDESGMPNNRFLAERTGGTYSTLKVQPAELEDSGVYFCASSEQVLSWYTFGSGTRLTVV.

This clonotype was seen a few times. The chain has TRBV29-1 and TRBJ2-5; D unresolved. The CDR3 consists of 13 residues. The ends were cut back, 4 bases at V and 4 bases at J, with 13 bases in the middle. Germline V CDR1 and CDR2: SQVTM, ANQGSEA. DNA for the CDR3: TGCAGCGTTGGGCAGAGGCTCTCAGAGACCCAGTACTTC. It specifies CSVGQRLSETQYF. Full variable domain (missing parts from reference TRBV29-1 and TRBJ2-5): SAVISQKPSRDICQRGTSLTIQCQVDSQVTMMFWYRQQPGQSLTLIATANQGSEATYESGFVIDKFPISRPNLTFSTLTVSNMSPEDSSIYLCSVGQRLSETQYFGPGTRLLVL.

CDR3 in DNA: TGTGCCAGCAGTGAGCCGAGGGGGGGACGAAGTAGCGAGCAGTACTTC. Amino acids: CASSEPRGGRSSEQYF. V usage is TRBV2 and J usage is TRBJ2-7; maybe TRBD2 (7 bases). CDR1 SNHLY and CDR2 FYNNEI come from the germline V gene. The ends were cut back, 3 bases at V and 6 bases at J, with 21 bases in the middle. CDR3 length: 16 amino acids.

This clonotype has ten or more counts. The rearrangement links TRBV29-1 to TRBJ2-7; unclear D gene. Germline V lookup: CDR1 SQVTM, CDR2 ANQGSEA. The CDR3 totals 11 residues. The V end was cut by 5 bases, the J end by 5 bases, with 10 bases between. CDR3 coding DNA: TGCAGCGTTAAAGCTCCCAACGAGCAGTACTTC. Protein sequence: CSVKAPNEQYF.

CDR3 sequence reads: CASCRDRGLNNQPQHF. The CDR3 bases are TGTGCCAGTTGCCGGGACAGGGGATTGAACAATCAGCCCCAGCATTTT. This chain connects TRBV6-2 or TRBV6-3 to TRBJ1-5; TRBD1 matches 10 bases. The CDR3 extends over 16 amino acids. J gave up 3 bases and V 9 bases, and 11 bases lay outside the gene matches. Germline V gene lookup returns CDR1 MNHEY and CDR2 SVGEGT.

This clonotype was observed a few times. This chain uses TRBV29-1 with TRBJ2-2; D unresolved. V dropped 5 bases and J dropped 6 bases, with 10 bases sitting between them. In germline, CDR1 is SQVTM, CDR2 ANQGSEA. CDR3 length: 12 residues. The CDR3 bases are TGCAGCGTTCCTTTGGGGTCCGGGGAGCTGTTTTTT. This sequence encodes CSVPLGSGELFF.

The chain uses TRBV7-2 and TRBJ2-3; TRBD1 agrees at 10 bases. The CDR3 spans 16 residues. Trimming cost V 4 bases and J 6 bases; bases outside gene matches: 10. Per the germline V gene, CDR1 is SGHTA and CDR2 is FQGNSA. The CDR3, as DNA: TGTGCCAGCAGCTCCCAGGGACAGGGGTGGGGGGATACGCAGTATTTT. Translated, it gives CASSSQGQGWGDTQYF.

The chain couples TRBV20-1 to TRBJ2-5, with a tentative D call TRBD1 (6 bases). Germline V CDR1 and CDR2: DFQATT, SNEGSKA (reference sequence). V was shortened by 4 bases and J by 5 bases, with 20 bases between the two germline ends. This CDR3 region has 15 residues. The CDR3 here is CSATGGQGRVETQYF. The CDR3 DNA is TGCAGTGCTACTGGGGGCCAGGGAAGAGTCGAGACCCAGTACTTC.